This entry lists 26 T cell receptor beta chains sequenced from one sample in a study of blood T cells in healthy people across ages. With a J-beta primer mix and a sample-barcoded 5' primer, a second PCR ran about 7 to 12 cycles. TCRdb used MiXCR to reprocess the 5' RACE reads, holding one entry per CDR3 protein. The sample shows about 1.8 million distinct CDR3 sequences, less than 50% of them seen only once. Sequencing input: blood. These receptor sequences come from a middle-aged woman in good health.

The chain joins TRBV6-1 to TRBJ2-7, with a weak D call TRBD2 (6 bases). The CDR3 runs 14 residues. Trimming took 6 bases from V and 0 from J, leaving 12 bases between them. CDR1 and CDR2 (germline): MNHNS, SASEGT. In nucleotides, the CDR3 is TGTGCCAGCAGGAGAGGGCGGGACTCCTACGAGCAGTACTTC. Translation: CASRRGRDSYEQYF.

As regards this clonotype: A far larger clone is one base from this, pointing to a likely read error. This chain connects TRBV6-2 or TRBV6-3 to TRBJ2-1; no clear D gene. Looked up from germline, CDR1 is MNHEY and CDR2 is SVGEGT. This CDR3 has 13 residues. The chain's CDR3 is CARSSSSYNEQFF. The CDR3 coding sequence is TGTGCCCGCAGTTCCAGCTCCTACAATGAGCAGTTCTTC.

The chain joins TRBV7-2 to TRBJ2-3; tentatively, D is TRBD2 (6 bases). Trimming left V 7 bases short and J 2 bases short, with 19 bases between. The V gene's germline CDR1 is SGHTA and CDR2 FQGNSA. This CDR3 is 16 amino acids long. Here the CDR3 reads CASTSPPGLNTDTQYF. As DNA, the CDR3 is TGTGCCAGCACTTCCCCCCCGGGACTTAACACAGATACGCAGTATTTT.

The V gene is TRBV10-3, the J gene TRBJ1-2; 7 bases align to TRBD1. The CDR3 length is 17 residues. Germline-derived CDR1 and CDR2 are ENHRY and SYGVKD. J gave up 0 bases and V 2 bases, and 9 bases lay outside the gene matches. DNA for the CDR3: TGTGCCATCAGTGAGCGTGCCCGGGACAGAGCTAACTATGGCTACACCTTC. This gives the protein CAISERARDRANYGYTF.

This clonotype was observed a single time. A much larger clonotype is one base distant, so this may be a read error. The CDR3 sequence: CAASPHRDQETQYF. The CDR3 DNA reads TGTGCCGCCAGCCCGCACAGGGATCAAGAGACCCAGTACTTC. The J gene is TRBJ2-5, the V gene TRBV24-1; a weak D match, TRBD1 (6 bases). Germline V gives CDR1 KGHDR, CDR2 SFDVKD. The CDR3 runs 14 residues.

This rearrangement joins TRBV12-5 to TRBJ1-2; D call uncertain. Germline V gives CDR1 LGHNT, CDR2 FRNRAP. The V and J ends lost 0 bases and 0 bases respectively, with 20 bases between them. This CDR3 has 19 residues. The CDR3 sequence is CASGLVLQTGSNPNYGYTF. In DNA, the CDR3 is TGTGCTAGTGGTTTGGTACTCCAAACCGGGTCCAATCCTAACTATGGCTACACCTTC.

The sample holds a few counts of this clonotype. This chain connects TRBV6-5 to TRBJ2-1; tentatively, D is TRBD1 or TRBD2 (5 bases each). V was pared by 2 bases and J by 4 bases, with 24 bases between. The CDR3 spans 19 residues. CDR1 is MNHEY and CDR2 is SVGAGI in the germline V gene. The CDR3, as DNA: TGTGCCAGCAGTTACGCTCGACCGGGGCCTATCCGGGGATACAATGAGCAGTTCTTC. This sequence encodes CASSYARPGPIRGYNEQFF.

The chain is built from TRBV12-3 or TRBV12-4 and TRBJ1-5, with D possibly TRBD1 on 5 matching bases. The CDR3 is 14 residues long. Between the trimmed V and J ends, which lost 6 bases and 1 base, there was a span of 10 bases. In DNA, the CDR3 is TGTGCCAGCAGAGCTCAGGGAAGCAATCAGCCCCAGCATTTT. As protein: CASRAQGSNQPQHF.

The J gene is TRBJ1-1, the V gene TRBV15; D gene ambiguous. V was shortened by 6 bases and J by 1 base, with 9 bases between the two germline ends. The CDR3 is made up of 13 amino acids. The germline V gene has CDR1 LNHNV and CDR2 YYDKDF (reference sequence). The DNA of the CDR3 is TGTGCCACCAGAGGAGCCAGGAACACTGAAGCTTTCTTT. Amino acid sequence: CATRGARNTEAFF. The variable domain in full, completed from reference TRBV15 and TRBJ1-1, reads DAMVIQNPRYQVTQFGKPVTLSCSQTLNHNVMYWYQQKSSQAPKLLFHYYDKDFNNEADTPDNFQSRRPNTSFCFLDIRSPGLGDTAMYLCATRGARNTEAFFGQGTRLTVV.

This clonotype was detected a few times. The CDR3 DNA is TGTGCCGTTGAATCCGGGACAGGGTCCTTAGATACGCAGTATTTT. It encodes CAVESGTGSLDTQYF. V and J are TRBV10-3 and TRBJ2-3, with 9 bases identical to TRBD1. Trimming took 11 bases from V and 5 from J; bases not matched to a gene: 14. Germline assignment: CDR1 ENHRY and CDR2 SYGVKD. The CDR3 sequence is 15 residues long.

The V and J genes are TRBV2 and TRBJ2-3; a possible D gene is TRBD2 (5 bases). The CDR3 has 15 residues. CDR1 is SNHLY, CDR2 FYNNEI, per germline. V was cut by 3 bases and J by 0 bases, with 10 bases left in between. This CDR3 is CASSEDSPSTDTQYF. DNA of the CDR3: TGTGCCAGCAGTGAGGACTCTCCTAGCACAGATACGCAGTATTTT.

The chain recombines TRBV10-3 with TRBJ2-7; D may be TRBD1 (5 bases). Judging by the DNA end, TRBJ2-5 fits better; the J call may be wrong. Germline V gene lookup returns CDR1 ENHRY and CDR2 SYGVKD. The CDR3 covers 17 residues. The CDR3 spells CAISLGLPGMYQETQYF. In DNA, the CDR3 is TGTGCCATCAGTCTTGGCCTACCAGGGATGTACCAAGAGACCCAGTACTTC.

This clonotype was seen a single time. This clone may be a read error of a much larger clone one base away. The J gene is TRBJ2-5, the V gene TRBV28; 10 bases are shared with TRBD2. CDR3 size: 16 residues. Germline trimming cut 4 bases from V and 11 bases from J; bases unmatched to any gene: 16. The V gene's germline CDR1 is MDHEN and CDR2 SYDVKM. The CDR3 here is CASSSSSGGYYNEQYF. Here the CDR3 DNA reads TGTGCCAGCAGTTCATCTAGCGGGGGCTACTACAATGAGCAGTACTTC.

The gene calls are TRBV11-2 and TRBJ1-6; D perhaps matches TRBD1 (5 bases). Germline V gene data show CDR1 as SGHAT and CDR2 as FQNNGV. This CDR3 is 15 amino acids long. Trimming stripped 0 bases from V and 7 bases from J, with 10 bases between. The CDR3 DNA follows: TGTGCCAGCAGCTTAGATGGGGGGAGGAATTCACCCCTCCACTTT. This translates into CASSLDGGRNSPLHF.

This chain's CDR3 is CASSYISSYNEQFF. CDR3 DNA: TGTGCCAGCAGTTACATTAGCTCCTACAATGAGCAGTTCTTC. The V call is TRBV6-2 or TRBV6-3, the J call TRBJ2-1; no firm D call. V lost 2 bases, J lost 0 bases, and 5 bases lay in between. Germline values: CDR1 MNHEY, CDR2 SVGEGT. The CDR3 spans 14 residues.

The chain has TRBV10-3 and TRBJ1-2, with D hard to call. The germline V gene encodes CDR1 ENHRY and CDR2 SYGVKD. V shed 0 bases and J shed 5 bases, with 10 bases lying between them. The CDR3 sequence is 14 residues long. The CDR3 loop is CAISESAEIYGYTF. For the CDR3, the DNA is TGTGCCATCAGTGAGTCGGCAGAAATTTATGGCTACACCTTC.

The chain couples TRBV20-1 to TRBJ2-3; a weak D match, TRBD2 (5 bases). Trimming stripped 6 bases from V and 0 bases from J, with 16 bases between. This CDR3 has 15 residues. Looked up from germline, CDR1 is DFQATT and CDR2 is SNEGSKA (reference sequence). This CDR3 reads CSARASGLSTDTQYF. CDR3 coding DNA: TGCAGTGCACGGGCCAGCGGCCTCAGCACAGATACGCAGTATTTT.

This chain joins TRBV7-6 and TRBJ2-4; 15 positions agree with TRBD2. The J call may not be correct, given that the DNA end is closer to TRBJ2-5. This CDR3 is 19 amino acids long. Per germline, CDR1 SGHVS and CDR2 FNYEAQ. The CDR3: CASSHKGPGLAGGQETQYF. The DNA of the CDR3 is TGTGCCAGCAGCCATAAGGGGCCGGGACTAGCGGGGGGCCAAGAGACCCAGTACTTC.

With regard to this clonotype: One junction end does not reproduce the germline sequence, and a read error may be involved. The rearrangement links TRBV6-1 to TRBJ2-4; 9 bases fit TRBD2. The CDR3 is 15 residues long. Per germline, CDR1 MNHNS and CDR2 SASEGT. CDR3 nucleotides: TGTGCCAGCAACACTCCGGGACTAGCCAAAGACATTCAGTACTTC. This sequence encodes CASNTPGLAKDIQYF.

This clonotype came up once. The chain carries TRBV6-2 or TRBV6-3 and TRBJ2-1, with TRBD2 as a possible D gene (6 bases). This CDR3 comprises 15 residues. From germline, CDR1 is MNHEY and CDR2 SVGEGT. The germline V and J ends were trimmed by 4 bases and 4 bases, with 14 bases remaining between them. CDR3 nucleotide sequence: TGTGCCAGCAGTTGGGACTTCCTCGGGTACAATGAGCAGTTCTTC. Amino acid sequence: CASSWDFLGYNEQFF.

This clonotype was seen more than once but under ten times. This chain uses TRBV10-3 with TRBJ2-3, with a possible D match to TRBD2 (6 bases). Trimming cost V 9 bases and J 4 bases, with 17 bases left between them. Germline CDR1 and CDR2: ENHRY and SYGVKD. CDR3 length: 14 amino acids. The DNA of the CDR3 is TGTGCCATATCGCGGGGCGTAGGGGCAGATACGCAGTATTTT. Its translation is CAISRGVGADTQYF.

This rearrangement joins TRBV5-1 to TRBJ1-1; D not resolved. This CDR3 region has 15 residues. Between the trimmed V and J ends, which lost 1 base and 1 base, there was a span of 11 bases. In germline, CDR1 is SGHRS, CDR2 YFSETQ. The CDR3 DNA is TGCGCCAGCAGCTTGATCCCGGAGGGGAACACTGAAGCTTTCTTT. It specifies CASSLIPEGNTEAFF.

The chain recombines TRBV28 with TRBJ2-5, with D tentatively TRBD2 (6 bases). TRBJ2-7 matches the DNA end more closely, so the J call is doubtful. Germline-derived CDR1 and CDR2 are MDHEN and SYDVKM. This CDR3 has 14 amino acids. CDR3 region: CASSLLGGAYEQYF. CDR3 nucleotide sequence: TGTGCCAGCAGTTTATTGGGAGGCGCTTACGAGCAGTACTTC.

The chain recombines TRBV5-5 with TRBJ1-2; possible D gene TRBD1, 5 bases. V lost 4 bases to trimming and J lost 2 bases, with 15 bases between them. The CDR3 extends over 15 amino acids. Germline-derived CDR1 and CDR2 are SGHKS and YYEKEE (reference sequence). This CDR3 is CASSGGTVGNYGYTF. The CDR3, as DNA: TGTGCCAGCAGCGGAGGGACCGTGGGGAACTATGGCTACACCTTC.

The V gene is TRBV5-1, the J gene TRBJ2-1; D unresolved. CDR3 length equals 15 residues. V dropped 7 bases and J dropped 0 bases, with 14 bases sitting between them. Germline-derived CDR1 and CDR2 are SGHRS and YFSETQ. CDR3 loop: CASSWQSRSYNEQFF. The CDR3 DNA reads TGCGCCAGCTCTTGGCAGTCTCGCTCCTACAATGAGCAGTTCTTC.

This clonotype was observed a handful of times. V is TRBV4-2 and J is TRBJ2-7, with D perhaps matching TRBD1 (6 bases). CDR1 and CDR2 from the germline V gene are LGHNA and YNFKEQ. This CDR3 has 15 residues. The V and J ends lost 0 bases and 2 bases respectively, with 11 bases between them. This CDR3 is CASSQDSDRPYEQYF. The CDR3, as DNA: TGTGCCAGCAGCCAAGATTCGGACAGACCCTACGAGCAGTACTTC.